The following is a T cell receptor (beta chain) sequence with its context. CDR3 length: 14 amino acids. Trimming cost V 6 bases and J 5 bases; bases outside gene matches: 9. The record originates from a study of regulatory T cells in long-lasting Graves disease. Time point defined: newly diagnosed GD, antithyroid drugs for less than 3 months. The TCR library used RNA extracted from PBMCs. Combining iRepertoire HTBI primers with Arm-PCR of CDR3 regions, the authors built TCR beta libraries. From the multiplex PCR reads, TCRdb called clonotypes with MiXCR, one entry per CDR3 protein. The table lists about 470,000 distinct CDR3 sequences, 15% to 20% of them singletons. The same sample was also studied in work on T cells in Graves' hyperthyroidism and ophthalmopathy.

The specimen was peripheral blood mononuclear cells (PBMCs), collected at new diagnosis, from a patient treated with antithyroid drugs. V is TRBV12-3 or TRBV12-4 and J is TRBJ1-2; 7 positions agree with TRBD1. This receptor was obtained from a man in his forties with Graves disease. CDR3 sequence reads: CASRSGTAKYGYTF. In nucleotides, the CDR3 is TGTGCCAGCAGGTCTGGGACAGCAAAGTATGGCTACACCTTC.